Each of the 28 T cell receptor beta chains below was sequenced from the same sample in a study of spatial heterogeneity in lung cancer. Documented time point: sample taken at primary tumor resection. One entry per CDR3 protein, called by TCRdb with MiXCR from the 5' RACE reads. The sample carries tens of thousands of distinct CDR3 sequences, 3% to 3.5% recorded once. The specimen was normal lung tissue next to the tumor, collected at surgery. Receptors originate from a male donor with early-stage non-small cell lung cancer.

This clonotype has only a few counts. The chain links TRBV29-1 to TRBJ2-5; 9 nucleotides match TRBD1. Per the germline V gene, CDR1 is SQVTM and CDR2 is ANQGSEA. J was trimmed by 5 bases and V by 6 bases; bases with no gene match: 7. The CDR3 is 13 residues long. CDR3 region: CSVVTGGSETQYF. CDR3 nucleotide sequence: TGCAGCGTGGTAACAGGGGGCTCGGAGACCCAGTACTTC.

This clonotype was picked up many times. The chain is built from TRBV6-5 and TRBJ1-3; possibly TRBD1 for D (6 bases). Germline values: CDR1 MNHEY, CDR2 SVGAGI. This CDR3 has 15 amino acids. The ends were cut back, 4 bases at V and 3 bases at J, with 13 bases in the middle. The CDR3 is CASSLRGGVGNTIYF. As DNA, the CDR3 is TGTGCCAGCAGTTTGCGAGGGGGAGTTGGAAACACCATATATTTT.

The sample holds many counts of this clonotype. In nucleotides, the CDR3 is TGTGCCAGCAGGCCAGGGAGCTATGGCTACACCTTC. Translated: CASRPGSYGYTF. The chain joins TRBV28 to TRBJ1-2, with D possibly matching TRBD1 (5 bases). V lost 6 bases to trimming and J lost 4 bases, with 9 bases between them. The CDR3 covers 12 residues. Germline CDR1 and CDR2: MDHEN and SYDVKM.

This clonotype was detected ten times or more. The V and J genes are TRBV3-1 and TRBJ2-7; TRBD1 matches 8 bases. This CDR3 has 15 residues. J lost 2 bases, V lost 3 bases, and 6 bases had no gene match. CDR1 and CDR2 from the germline V gene are LGHDT and YNNKEL (reference sequence). CDR3 DNA sequence: TGTGCCAGCAGCCACGACGGACAGGGAACCTACGAGCAGTACTTC. As protein: CASSHDGQGTYEQYF.

This clonotype was seen repeatedly, ten times or more. V gene TRBV28 combines with J gene TRBJ2-7; 11 nucleotides line up with TRBD2. The CDR3 covers 17 residues. Germline V gene sequence: CDR1 MDHEN, CDR2 SYDVKM. V shed 5 bases and J 4 bases; nucleotides not matched to a gene: 13. The DNA of the CDR3 is TGTGCCAGCAGTACCGGACTAGCGGGTGGGACACCTTACGAGCAGTACTTC. As protein: CASSTGLAGGTPYEQYF.

At least ten counts were recorded for this clonotype. This chain joins TRBV7-3 and TRBJ2-3, with D uncertain. Germline V CDR1 and CDR2: SGHTA, FQGTGA. CDR3 size: 14 residues. The ends were cut back, 3 bases at V and 6 bases at J, with 13 bases in the middle. DNA of the CDR3: TGTGCCAGCAGCTTTCTTCCTATCGTCGATACGCAGTATTTT. It is translated as CASSFLPIVDTQYF.

This clonotype was seen ten or more times. As DNA, the CDR3 is TGCAGTGCTGGCCTTGATTCCCGAGATACGCAGTATTTT. Translated: CSAGLDSRDTQYF. J is TRBJ2-3 and V is TRBV20-1; D unclear. Germline loops: CDR1 DFQATT, CDR2 SNEGSKA (reference sequence). This CDR3 comprises 13 residues. V was shortened by 5 bases and J by 5 bases, with 14 bases between the two germline ends.

This clonotype has at least ten counts. J is TRBJ2-3 and V is TRBV6-2 or TRBV6-3, with D tentatively TRBD2 (5 bases). V was clipped by 5 bases and J by 6 bases, with 21 bases between them. The CDR3 runs 16 residues. CDR1 is MNHEY, CDR2 SVGEGT, per germline. This chain's CDR3 is CASSSRASGPGDTQYF. CDR3 coding DNA: TGTGCCAGCAGTAGTAGGGCCAGCGGTCCTGGTGATACGCAGTATTTT.

The rearrangement uses TRBV6-1 and TRBJ1-2, with 7 nucleotides matching TRBD1. The V and J ends lost 6 bases and 0 bases, in that order; junction bases with no gene match: 4. CDR3 length: 14 amino acids. Germline CDR1 reads MNHNS; CDR2 reads SASEGT. The CDR3 spells CASRRQGANYGYTF. CDR3 DNA sequence: TGTGCCAGCAGAAGACAGGGAGCTAACTATGGCTACACCTTC.

This clonotype was observed at least ten times. The rearrangement links TRBV5-1 to TRBJ1-4; D is undetermined. Germline V gene sequence: CDR1 SGHRS, CDR2 YFSETQ. CDR3 length: 16 amino acids. V was clipped by 4 bases and J by 5 bases, with 18 bases between them. The CDR3 here is CASSKRTVTINEKLFF. The CDR3 DNA sequence: TGCGCCAGCAGCAAAAGGACCGTCACAATAAATGAAAAACTGTTTTTT.

This clonotype was found many times. V and J are TRBV14 and TRBJ2-7; TRBD2 matches 8 bases. This CDR3 spans 16 amino acids. Germline loops: CDR1 SGHDN, CDR2 FVKESK. V lost 4 bases, J lost 5 bases, and 13 bases stayed unmatched. The CDR3 reads CASSPMRGAERDEQYF. The CDR3 bases are TGTGCCAGCAGCCCTATGCGGGGGGCCGAACGAGACGAGCAGTACTTC.

The table lists this clonotype with many counts. The chain links TRBV12-3 or TRBV12-4 to TRBJ1-6; D may be TRBD1 (6 bases). The V end was cut by 5 bases, the J end by 7 bases, with 15 bases between. The CDR3 is made up of 15 amino acids. This CDR3 is CASSPSGGRNSPLHF. The DNA for the CDR3 is TGTGCCAGCAGTCCCTCGGGGGGCCGGAATTCACCCCTCCACTTT.

This clonotype has a handful of counts. The V and J genes are TRBV12-3 or TRBV12-4 and TRBJ1-4, with D tentatively TRBD1 (5 bases). This CDR3 comprises 11 residues. The V and J ends lost 6 bases and 7 bases respectively, with 6 bases between them. CDR3 region: CASSQGEKLFF. CDR3 DNA: TGTGCCAGCAGCCAGGGTGAAAAACTGTTTTTT.

Many counts were recorded for this clonotype. The chain combines TRBV28 with TRBJ1-5; 8 bases match TRBD1. The CDR3 spans 12 residues. The germline V gene encodes CDR1 MDHEN and CDR2 SYDVKM. The V and J ends lost 9 bases and 4 bases, in that order; junction bases with no gene match: 2. This CDR3 reads CASWDRNQPQHF. Here the CDR3 DNA reads TGTGCCAGTTGGGACAGGAATCAGCCCCAGCATTTT.

This clonotype was recorded many times. The genes are TRBV5-6 and TRBJ2-5; tentative D call: TRBD2 (5 bases). Trimming removed 7 bases from V and 1 base from J, with 11 bases in between. Germline assignment: CDR1 SGHDT and CDR2 YYEEEE. This CDR3 is built from 13 residues. The CDR3 protein is CASREGSQETQYF. CDR3 DNA: TGTGCCAGCCGTGAGGGTAGCCAAGAGACCCAGTACTTC.

As to this clonotype: A much bigger clone sits one base away, suggesting this may be a read error. The CDR3 bases are TGTGCCAGCAGCCAATTGACCAGAGAGCGGTTCTTC. It yields the protein CASSQLTRERFF. The rearrangement joins TRBV6-6 to TRBJ2-1; no clear D gene. Germline V gene lookup returns CDR1 MNHNY and CDR2 SVGAGI (reference sequence). The CDR3 sequence is 12 residues long.

This clonotype was seen ten or more times. The chain combines TRBV5-1 with TRBJ1-2; D not resolved. CDR3 length: 14 residues. Germline CDR1 reads SGHRS; CDR2 reads YFSETQ. Trimming took off 1 base at V and 0 bases at J, with 7 bases between the two ends. CDR3 in amino acids: CASSLTPTNYGYTF. CDR3 bases: TGCGCCAGCAGCTTGACACCGACTAACTATGGCTACACCTTC.

This clonotype showed up just a few times. The chain has TRBV6-2 or TRBV6-3 and TRBJ2-3; 10 bases fit TRBD2. This CDR3 comprises 14 residues. Germline lookup yields CDR1 MNHEY and CDR2 SVGEGT. J was trimmed by 6 bases and V by 6 bases; bases with no gene match: 6. This CDR3 reads CASRAGGTIDTQYF. The CDR3 nucleotides read TGTGCCAGCAGAGCGGGGGGGACGATTGATACGCAGTATTTT.

This clonotype has ten or more counts. The chain couples TRBV29-1 to TRBJ2-3; TRBD1 might be the D (6 bases). The CDR3 contains 13 residues. Germline-derived CDR1 and CDR2 are SQVTM and ANQGSEA. V was cut by 4 bases and J by 0 bases, with 8 bases left in between. CDR3 sequence reads: CSVGGHSTDTQYF. The CDR3 region has the DNA TGCAGCGTTGGGGGGCACAGCACAGATACGCAGTATTTT.

This clonotype was counted at least ten times. The chain uses TRBV6-2 or TRBV6-3 and TRBJ1-5, with D perhaps TRBD1 (6 bases). The germline gives CDR1 MNHEY, CDR2 SVGEGT. Trimming stripped 4 bases from V and 7 bases from J, with 11 bases between. The CDR3 runs to 13 residues. The CDR3 sequence is CASSSQGSQPQHF. For the CDR3, the DNA is TGTGCCAGCAGTTCACAGGGATCCCAGCCCCAGCATTTT.

The rearrangement joins TRBV29-1 to TRBJ2-4, with D tentatively TRBD1 (5 bases). Per germline, CDR1 SQVTM and CDR2 ANQGSEA. Trimming removed 4 bases at V and 0 bases at J, with 19 bases between. The CDR3 runs 17 residues. CDR3 loop: CSVVSPSTGPAKNIQYF. The CDR3 bases are TGCAGCGTTGTATCCCCCTCAACAGGACCAGCCAAAAACATTCAGTACTTC.

This clonotype was counted many times. The CDR3 DNA reads as TGTGCCAGCAGCGCCTTGACCCAATACAGGAACCCTGGGGCCAACGTCCTGACTTTC. As protein: CASSALTQYRNPGANVLTF. V is TRBV7-8 and J is TRBJ2-6, with D maybe TRBD1 (5 bases). V was shortened by 5 bases and J by 2 bases, with 22 bases between the two germline ends. CDR1 is SGHVS, CDR2 FQNEAQ, per germline. The CDR3 covers 19 residues.

This clonotype was seen repeatedly, ten times or more. V is TRBV12-3 or TRBV12-4 and J is TRBJ1-5; D is unclear. V lost 5 bases and J 2 bases, leaving 13 bases between the germline ends. This CDR3 contains 15 residues. CDR3 DNA: TGTGCCAGCAGTCCGCGAGGGATTGGCAATCAGCCCCAGCATTTT. Translation: CASSPRGIGNQPQHF.

This clonotype was recorded at least ten times. The rearrangement uses TRBV2 and TRBJ2-1; perhaps TRBD1 as D (6 bases). Trimming took 10 bases from V and 5 from J, leaving 18 bases between them. CDR1 and CDR2 from the germline V gene are SNHLY and FYNNEI. CDR3 length: 14 residues. The CDR3 region has the DNA TGTGCCACCGAACGGGACACGAGCGACAATGAGCAGTTCTTC. Protein: CATERDTSDNEQFF. The full variable domain, in which reference TRBV2 and TRBJ2-1 provide the parts outside the CDR3, is EPEVTQTPSHQVTQMGQEVILRCVPISNHLYFYWYRQILGQKVEFLVSFYNNEISEKSEIFDDQFSVERPDGSNFTLKIRSTKLEDSAMYFCATERDTSDNEQFFGPGTRLTVL.

This clonotype came up many times. The rearrangement uses TRBV3-1 and TRBJ1-3; D is possibly TRBD1 (6 bases). Germline assignment: CDR1 LGHDT and CDR2 YNNKEL (reference sequence). V was pared by 0 bases and J by 0 bases, with 12 bases between. The CDR3 runs 17 residues. The CDR3 protein is CASSQDARGHSGNTIYF. CDR3 nucleotide sequence: TGTGCCAGCAGCCAAGACGCCAGGGGCCACTCTGGAAACACCATATATTTT.

This sequence joins TRBV7-9 and TRBJ2-3, with 7 bases matching TRBD2. CDR3 length: 15 amino acids. From germline, CDR1 is SEHNR and CDR2 FQNEAQ (reference sequence). After removal of 5 bases from V and 0 bases from J, the junction contained 5 bases not matched to a gene. For the CDR3, the DNA is TGTGCCAGCAGCCCCTTGGGGGGGAGCACAGATACGCAGTATTTT. Encoded protein: CASSPLGGSTDTQYF.

This clonotype was recorded at least ten times. The chain has TRBV28 and TRBJ1-5; 8 nucleotides match TRBD1. V dropped 6 bases and J dropped 5; count of bases not matched to a gene: 12. This CDR3 contains 16 residues. Germline CDR1 reads MDHEN; CDR2 reads SYDVKM. The CDR3 spells CASRNDRGPVHQPQHF. Here the CDR3 DNA reads TGTGCCAGCAGAAATGACAGGGGCCCGGTCCATCAGCCCCAGCATTTT.

In its sample, this clonotype was seen many times. The chain uses TRBV7-9 and TRBJ1-1, with 7 bases aligning to TRBD1. V lost 10 bases to trimming and J lost 0 bases; unmatched junction nucleotides: 8. The CDR3 is 14 amino acids. Germline values: CDR1 SEHNR, CDR2 FQNEAQ (reference sequence). The CDR3 coding sequence is TGTGCCACCCGGAACAGGGGTGTGAACACTGAAGCTTTCTTT. Residues: CATRNRGVNTEAFF.